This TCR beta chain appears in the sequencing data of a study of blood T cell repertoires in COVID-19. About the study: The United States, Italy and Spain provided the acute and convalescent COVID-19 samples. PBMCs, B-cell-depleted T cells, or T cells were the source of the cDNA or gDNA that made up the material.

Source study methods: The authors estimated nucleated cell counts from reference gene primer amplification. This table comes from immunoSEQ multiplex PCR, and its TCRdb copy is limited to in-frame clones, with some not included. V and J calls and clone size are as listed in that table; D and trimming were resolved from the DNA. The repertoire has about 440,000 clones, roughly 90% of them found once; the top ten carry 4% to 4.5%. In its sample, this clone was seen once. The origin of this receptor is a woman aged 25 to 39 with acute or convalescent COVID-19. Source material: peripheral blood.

For the CDR3, the DNA is TGTGCCAGCAGCCAAGACAACAGGGGGGAATCACCCCTCCACTTT. Translating it yields CASSQDNRGESPLHF. The genes are TRBV4-2 and TRBJ1-6; 8 bases align to TRBD1. The CDR3 covers 15 residues. The V gene's germline CDR1 is LGHNA and CDR2 YNFKEQ. Trimming cost V 0 bases and J 10 bases; bases outside gene matches: 5.